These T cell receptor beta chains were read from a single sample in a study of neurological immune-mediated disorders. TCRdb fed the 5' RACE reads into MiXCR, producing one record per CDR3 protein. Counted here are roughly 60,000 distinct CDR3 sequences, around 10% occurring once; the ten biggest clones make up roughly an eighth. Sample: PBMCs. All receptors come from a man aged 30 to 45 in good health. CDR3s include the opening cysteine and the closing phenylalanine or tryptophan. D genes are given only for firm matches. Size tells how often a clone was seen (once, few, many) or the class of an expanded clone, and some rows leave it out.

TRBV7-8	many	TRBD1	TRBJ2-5	TGTGCCAGCAGCCAGGGGGTGGGGGTTCAAGAGACCCAGTACTTC	CASSQGVGVQETQYF
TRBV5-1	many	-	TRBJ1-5	TGCGCCAGCAGGCTTGAGCCACGTGGGGGCACGCCCCAGCATTTT	CASRLEPRGGTPQHF
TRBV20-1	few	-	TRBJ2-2	TGCAGTGCTAGAAGGGAGTCGGCGAACACCGGGGAGCTGTTTTTT	CSARRESANTGELFF
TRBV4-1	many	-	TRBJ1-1	TGCGCCAGCAGACAAGGTCAACAGCTTGGCACTGAAGCTTTCTTT	CASRQGQQLGTEAFF
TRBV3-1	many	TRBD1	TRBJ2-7	TGTGCCAGCAGCCAGGGGACAGGGGGCTACGAGCAGTACTTC	CASSQGTGGYEQYF
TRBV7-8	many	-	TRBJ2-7	TGTGCCAGCAGCCCTAGTGGGCCCTACGAGCAGTACTTC	CASSPSGPYEQYF
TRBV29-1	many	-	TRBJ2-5	TGCAGCGTTGCTGGGGGGTTGCACCAAGAGACCCAGTACTTC	CSVAGGLHQETQYF
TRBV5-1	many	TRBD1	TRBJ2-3	TGCGCCAGCAGCTTTAGACAGGGCCAAGATACGCAGTATTTT	CASSFRQGQDTQYF
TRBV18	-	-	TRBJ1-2	TGTGCCAGCTCACCACTTCTGGTCGATGGCTACACCTTC	CASSPLLVDGYTF
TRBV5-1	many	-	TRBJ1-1	TGCGCCAGCAGCTTGGGTGGGCACTCGAACACTGAAGCTTTCTTT	CASSLGGHSNTEAFF
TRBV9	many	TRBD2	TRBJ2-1	TGTGCCAGCAGCGTAGACGGGAGGGCCCCGTCGAATGAGCAGTTCTTC	CASSVDGRAPSNEQFF
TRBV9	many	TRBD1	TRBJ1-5	TGTGCCAGCAGCGTAGAGGGGGCAAATCAGCCCCAGCATTTT	CASSVEGANQPQHF
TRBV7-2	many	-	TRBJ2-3	TGTGCCAGCACCCTTCCCGCTACAGATACGCAGTATTTT	CASTLPATDTQYF
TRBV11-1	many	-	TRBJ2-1	TGTGCCAGCAGCTTAGATCCTGACAGGCGGCAGTTCTTC	CASSLDPDRRQFF
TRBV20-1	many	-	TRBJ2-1	TGCAGTGCTAGAGTGGGGTCGAATGAGCAGTTCTTC	CSARVGSNEQFF
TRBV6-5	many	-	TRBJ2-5	TGTGCCAGCAGTTACTCACAGGGTCTAGGGACCCAGTACTTC	CASSYSQGLGTQYF
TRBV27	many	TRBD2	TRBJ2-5	TGTGCCAGCACTAGAGCCGGGACTAGCGAAGAGACCCAGTACTTC	CASTRAGTSEETQYF
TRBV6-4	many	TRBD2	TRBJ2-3	TGTGCCAGCAGTGACACTAGCGGGACAGATACGCAGTATTTT	CASSDTSGTDTQYF
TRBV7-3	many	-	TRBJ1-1	TGTGCCAGCAGCTTGGTAGGGGTAAGAACTGAAGCTTTCTTT	CASSLVGVRTEAFF
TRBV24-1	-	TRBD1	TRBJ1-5	TGTGCCACCAGTGACACAGGGGTAACTAAGCCCCAGCATTTT	CATSDTGVTKPQHF
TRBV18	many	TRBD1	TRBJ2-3	TGTGCCAGCTCACCACCCACAGGGGCTAGCACAGATACGCAGTATTTT	CASSPPTGASTDTQYF
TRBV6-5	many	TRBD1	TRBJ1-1	TGTGCCAGCAGCGCCGGGACAGGGCGCACTGAAGCTTTCTTT	CASSAGTGRTEAFF
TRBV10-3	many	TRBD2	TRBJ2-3	TGTGCCATCGGGACTAGCGGGGCTACTAGCACAGATACGCAGTATTTT	CAIGTSGATSTDTQYF
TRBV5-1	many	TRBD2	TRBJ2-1	TGCGCCAGCGGATCACCGGGACTAGCGGCTAATGAGCAGTTCTTC	CASGSPGLAANEQFF
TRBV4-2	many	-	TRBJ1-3	TGTGCCAGCAGCCTACATCCCGGGGAGAACTCTGGAAACACCATATATTTT	CASSLHPGENSGNTIYF
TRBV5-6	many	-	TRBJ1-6	TGTGCCAGCAGCTCAATCAGGGCTTGGGGTTCACCCCTCCACTTT	CASSSIRAWGSPLHF
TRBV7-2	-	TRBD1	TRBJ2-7	TGTGCCAGCAGCATTGGACAGGGATACGAGCAGTACTTC	CASSIGQGYEQYF
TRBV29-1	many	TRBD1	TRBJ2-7	TGCAGCGTCCGACAGGGCGCGACCTACGAGCAGTACTTC	CSVRQGATYEQYF
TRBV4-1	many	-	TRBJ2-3	TGCGCCAGCAGCCAAGATCCAGGGGTAGGGTCAGATACGCAGTATTTT	CASSQDPGVGSDTQYF
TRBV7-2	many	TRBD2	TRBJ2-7	TGTGCCAGCAGCCAACCCGGGACTAGCGGAGATTCGAGGAGTTACGAGCAGTACTTC	CASSQPGTSGDSRSYEQYF
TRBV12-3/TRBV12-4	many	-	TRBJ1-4	TGTGCCAGCAGTTTCCGGTCCTTTAATGAAAAACTGTTTTTT	CASSFRSFNEKLFF
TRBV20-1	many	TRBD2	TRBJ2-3	TGCAGCGATGGACTAGCGGGAGTCTTAGATACGCAGTATTTT	CSDGLAGVLDTQYF
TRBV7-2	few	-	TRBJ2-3	TGTGCCAGCAGCTTAGTTTCTCCAGGGCGGGGCACAGATACGCAGTATTTT	CASSLVSPGRGTDTQYF
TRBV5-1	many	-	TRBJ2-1	TGCGCCAGCAGCTTGGTAACGGGAGTTGCCTACAATGAGCAGTTCTTC	CASSLVTGVAYNEQFF
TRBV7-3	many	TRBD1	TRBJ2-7	TGTGCCAGCAGCCTTGAGGGACAGGGTATCTACGAGCAGTACTTC	CASSLEGQGIYEQYF
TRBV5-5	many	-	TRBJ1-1	TGTGCCAGCAGCTTGCCCGGGCAGGGCCTGGGCACTGAAGCTTTCTTT	CASSLPGQGLGTEAFF
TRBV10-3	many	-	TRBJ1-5	TGTGCCATCAGTGCAGACAGGTCTAGCAATCAGCCCCAGCATTTT	CAISADRSSNQPQHF
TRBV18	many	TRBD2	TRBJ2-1	TGTGCCAGCTCACCACTGGGACTAGCGTCTGAGCAGTTCTTC	CASSPLGLASEQFF
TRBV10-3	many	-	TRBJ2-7	TGTGCCATCAGCTCCGACAAGGGAAACGACTACGAGCAGTACTTC	CAISSDKGNDYEQYF
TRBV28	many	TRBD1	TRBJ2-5	TGTGCCAGCAGAAGCCGGGACAGCGGACAAGAGACCCAGTACTTC	CASRSRDSGQETQYF
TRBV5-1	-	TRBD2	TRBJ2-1	TGCGCCAGCAGCCCAGATCTAGCGGCCTGGGGAGGTGAGCAGTTCTTC	CASSPDLAAWGGEQFF
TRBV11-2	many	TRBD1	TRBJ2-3	TGTGCCAGCAGCTTAGACTTTGACAGGGGGCTTAACACAGATACGCAGTATTTT	CASSLDFDRGLNTDTQYF
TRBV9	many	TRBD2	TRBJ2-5	TGTGCCAGCAGCGTAATGGGGAGCGGGGCCCAAGAGACCCAGTACTTC	CASSVMGSGAQETQYF
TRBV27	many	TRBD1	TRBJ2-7	TGTGCCAGCAGTAGGGACAGGAACTCCTACGAGCAGTACTTC	CASSRDRNSYEQYF
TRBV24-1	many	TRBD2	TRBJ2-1	TGTGCCACCAGTGATTTGCGTAGCGGGATTTACAATGAGCAGTTCTTC	CATSDLRSGIYNEQFF
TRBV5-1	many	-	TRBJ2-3	TGCGCCAGTTCTATGGGGGATCTATCAGATACGCAGTATTTT	CASSMGDLSDTQYF